The entry that follows covers one TCR beta chain sequence. These data come from a study of blood T cell repertoires in COVID-19. In the authors' methods: Reference gene primers were amplified, and this amplification served to estimate nucleated cell counts. Produced via immunoSEQ multiplex PCR; TCRdb's table is partial and in-frame only. V, J and clone size were drawn from that table, and D and trimming were deduced from the DNA. Of about 240,000 clones listed, roughly 86% are singletons. The CDR3 totals 11 residues. Trimming left V 5 bases short and J 12 bases short, with 11 bases between. CDR1 is SGHVS and CDR2 is FQNEAQ in the germline V gene.

This chain uses TRBV7-8 with TRBJ2-1, with D possibly matching TRBD1 (6 bases). Material for sequencing was peripheral blood. This clonotype was sampled from a woman in her 30s with acute or convalescent COVID-19. The CDR3 sequence: CASSPEDRQFF. As DNA, the CDR3 is TGTGCCAGCAGCCCCGAGGACAGGCAGTTCTTC. The full variable domain, its missing parts supplied by reference TRBV7-8 and TRBJ2-1, is GAGVSQSPRYKVAKRGQDVALRCDPISGHVSLFWYQQALGQGPEFLTYFQNEAQLDKSGLPSDRFFAERPEGSVSTLKIQRTQQEDSAVYLCASSPEDRQFFGPGTRLTVL.